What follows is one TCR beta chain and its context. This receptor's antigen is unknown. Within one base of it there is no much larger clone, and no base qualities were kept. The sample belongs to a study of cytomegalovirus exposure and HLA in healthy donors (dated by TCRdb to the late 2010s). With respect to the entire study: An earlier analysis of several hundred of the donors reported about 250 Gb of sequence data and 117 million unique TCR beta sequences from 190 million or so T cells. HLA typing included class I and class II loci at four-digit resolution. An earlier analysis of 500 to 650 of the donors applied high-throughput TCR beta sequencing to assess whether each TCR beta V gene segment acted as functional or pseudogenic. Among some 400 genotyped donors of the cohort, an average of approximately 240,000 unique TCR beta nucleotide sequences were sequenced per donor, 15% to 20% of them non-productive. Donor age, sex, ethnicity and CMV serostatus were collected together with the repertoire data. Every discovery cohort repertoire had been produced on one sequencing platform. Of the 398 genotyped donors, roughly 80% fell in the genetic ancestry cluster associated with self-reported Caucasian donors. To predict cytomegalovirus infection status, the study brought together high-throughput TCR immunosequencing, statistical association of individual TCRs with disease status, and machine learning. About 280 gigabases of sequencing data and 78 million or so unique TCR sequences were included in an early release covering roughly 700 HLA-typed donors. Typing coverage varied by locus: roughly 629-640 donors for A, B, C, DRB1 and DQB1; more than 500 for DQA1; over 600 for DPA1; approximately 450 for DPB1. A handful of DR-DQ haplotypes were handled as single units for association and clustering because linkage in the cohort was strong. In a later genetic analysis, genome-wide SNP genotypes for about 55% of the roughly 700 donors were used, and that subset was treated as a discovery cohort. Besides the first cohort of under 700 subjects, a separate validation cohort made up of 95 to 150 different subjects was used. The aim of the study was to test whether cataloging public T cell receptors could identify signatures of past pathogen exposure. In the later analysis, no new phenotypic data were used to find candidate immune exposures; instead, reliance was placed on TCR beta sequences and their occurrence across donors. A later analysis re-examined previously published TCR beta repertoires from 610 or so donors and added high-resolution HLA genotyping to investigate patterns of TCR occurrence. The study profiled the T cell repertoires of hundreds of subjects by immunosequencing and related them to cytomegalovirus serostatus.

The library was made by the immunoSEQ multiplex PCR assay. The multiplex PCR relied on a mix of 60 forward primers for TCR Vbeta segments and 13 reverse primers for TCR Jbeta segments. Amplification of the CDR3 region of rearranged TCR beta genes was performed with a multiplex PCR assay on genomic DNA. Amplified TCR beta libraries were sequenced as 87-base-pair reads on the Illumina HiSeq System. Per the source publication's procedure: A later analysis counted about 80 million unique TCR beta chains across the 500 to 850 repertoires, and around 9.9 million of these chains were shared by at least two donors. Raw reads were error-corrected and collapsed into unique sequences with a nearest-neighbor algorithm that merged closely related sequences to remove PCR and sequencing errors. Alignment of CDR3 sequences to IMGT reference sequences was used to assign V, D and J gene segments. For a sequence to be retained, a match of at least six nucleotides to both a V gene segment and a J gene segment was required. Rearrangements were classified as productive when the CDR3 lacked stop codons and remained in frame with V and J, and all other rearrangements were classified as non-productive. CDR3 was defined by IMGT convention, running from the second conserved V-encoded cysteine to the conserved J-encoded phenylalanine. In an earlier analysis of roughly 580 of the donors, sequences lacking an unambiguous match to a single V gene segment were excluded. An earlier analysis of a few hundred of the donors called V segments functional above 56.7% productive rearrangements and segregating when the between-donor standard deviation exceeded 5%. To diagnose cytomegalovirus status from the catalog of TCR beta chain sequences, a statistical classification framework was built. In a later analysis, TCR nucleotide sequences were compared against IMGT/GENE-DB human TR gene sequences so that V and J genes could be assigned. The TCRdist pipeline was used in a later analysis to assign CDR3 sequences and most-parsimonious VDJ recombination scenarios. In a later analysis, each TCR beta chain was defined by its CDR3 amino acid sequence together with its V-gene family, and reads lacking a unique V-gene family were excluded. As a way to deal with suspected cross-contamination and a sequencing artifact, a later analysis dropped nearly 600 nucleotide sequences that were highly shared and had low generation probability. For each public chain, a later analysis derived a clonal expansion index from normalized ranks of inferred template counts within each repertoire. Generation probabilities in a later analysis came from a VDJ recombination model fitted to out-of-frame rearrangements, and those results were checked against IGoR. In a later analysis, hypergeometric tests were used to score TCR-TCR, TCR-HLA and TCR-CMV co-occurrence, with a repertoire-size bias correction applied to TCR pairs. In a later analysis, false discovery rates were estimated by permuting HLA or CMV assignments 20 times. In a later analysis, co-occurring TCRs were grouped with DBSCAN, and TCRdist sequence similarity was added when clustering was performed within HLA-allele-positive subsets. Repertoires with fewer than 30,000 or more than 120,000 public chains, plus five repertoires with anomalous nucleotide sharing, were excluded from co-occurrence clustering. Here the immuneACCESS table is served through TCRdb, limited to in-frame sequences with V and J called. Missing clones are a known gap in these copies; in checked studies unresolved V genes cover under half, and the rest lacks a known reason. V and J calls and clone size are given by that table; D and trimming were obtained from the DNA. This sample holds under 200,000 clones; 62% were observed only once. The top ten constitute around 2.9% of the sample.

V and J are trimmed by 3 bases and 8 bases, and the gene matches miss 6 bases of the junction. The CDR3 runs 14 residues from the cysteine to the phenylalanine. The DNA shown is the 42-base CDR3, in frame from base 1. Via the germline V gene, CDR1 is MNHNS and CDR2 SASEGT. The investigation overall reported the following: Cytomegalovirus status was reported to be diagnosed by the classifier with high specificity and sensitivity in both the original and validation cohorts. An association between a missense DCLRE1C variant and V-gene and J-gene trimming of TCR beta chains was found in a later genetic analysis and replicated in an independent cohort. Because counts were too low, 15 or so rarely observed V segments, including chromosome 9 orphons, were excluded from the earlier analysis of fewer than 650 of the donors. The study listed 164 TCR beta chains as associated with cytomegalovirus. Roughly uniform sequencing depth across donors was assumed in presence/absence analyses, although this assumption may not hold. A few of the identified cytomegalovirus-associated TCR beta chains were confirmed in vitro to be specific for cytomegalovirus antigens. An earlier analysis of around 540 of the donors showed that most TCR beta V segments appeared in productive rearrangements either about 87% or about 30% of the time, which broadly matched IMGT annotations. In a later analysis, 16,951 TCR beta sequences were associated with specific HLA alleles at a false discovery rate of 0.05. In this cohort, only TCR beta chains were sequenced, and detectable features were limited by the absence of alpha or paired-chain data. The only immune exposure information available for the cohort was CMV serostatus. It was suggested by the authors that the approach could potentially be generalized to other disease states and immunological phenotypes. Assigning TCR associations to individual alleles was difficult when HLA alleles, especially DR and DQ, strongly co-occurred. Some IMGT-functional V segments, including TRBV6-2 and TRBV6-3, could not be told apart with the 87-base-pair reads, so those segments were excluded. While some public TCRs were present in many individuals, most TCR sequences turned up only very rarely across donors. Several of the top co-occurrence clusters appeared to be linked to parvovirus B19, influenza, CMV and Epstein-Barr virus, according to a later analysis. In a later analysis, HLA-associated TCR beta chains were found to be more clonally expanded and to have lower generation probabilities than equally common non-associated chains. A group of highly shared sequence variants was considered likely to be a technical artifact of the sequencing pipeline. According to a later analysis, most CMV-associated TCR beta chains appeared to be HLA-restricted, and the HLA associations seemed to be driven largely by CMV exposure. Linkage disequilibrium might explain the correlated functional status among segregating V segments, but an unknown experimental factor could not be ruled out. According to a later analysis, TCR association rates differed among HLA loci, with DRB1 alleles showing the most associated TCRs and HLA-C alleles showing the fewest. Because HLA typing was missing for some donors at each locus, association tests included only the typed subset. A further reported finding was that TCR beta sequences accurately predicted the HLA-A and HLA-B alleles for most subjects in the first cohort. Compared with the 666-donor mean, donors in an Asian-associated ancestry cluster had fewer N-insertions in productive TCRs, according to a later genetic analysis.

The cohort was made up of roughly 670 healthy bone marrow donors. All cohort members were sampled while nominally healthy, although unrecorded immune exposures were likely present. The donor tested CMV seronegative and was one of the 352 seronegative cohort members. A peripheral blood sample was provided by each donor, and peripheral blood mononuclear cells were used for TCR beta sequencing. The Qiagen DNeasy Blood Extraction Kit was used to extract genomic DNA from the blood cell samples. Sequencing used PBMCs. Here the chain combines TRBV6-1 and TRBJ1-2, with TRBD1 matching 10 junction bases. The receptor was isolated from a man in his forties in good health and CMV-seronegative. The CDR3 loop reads CASSDRDRGNGYTF. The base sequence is TGTGCCAGCAGTGACCGGGACAGGGGAAACGGCTACACCTTC.